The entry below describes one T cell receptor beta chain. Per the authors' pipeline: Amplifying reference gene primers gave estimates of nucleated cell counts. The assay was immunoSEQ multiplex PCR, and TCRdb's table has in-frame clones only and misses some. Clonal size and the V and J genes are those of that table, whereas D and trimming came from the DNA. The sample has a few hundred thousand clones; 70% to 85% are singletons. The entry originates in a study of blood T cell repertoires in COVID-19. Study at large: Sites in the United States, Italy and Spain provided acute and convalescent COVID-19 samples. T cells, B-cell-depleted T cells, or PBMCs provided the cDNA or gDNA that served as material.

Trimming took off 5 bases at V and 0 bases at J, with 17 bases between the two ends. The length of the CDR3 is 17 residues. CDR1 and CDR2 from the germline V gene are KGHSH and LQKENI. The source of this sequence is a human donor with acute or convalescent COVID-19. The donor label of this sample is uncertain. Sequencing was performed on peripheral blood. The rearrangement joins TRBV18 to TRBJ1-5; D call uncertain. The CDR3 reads CASSALTVRGSNQPQHF. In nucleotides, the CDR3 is TGTGCCAGCTCAGCCCTCACCGTGCGGGGTAGCAATCAGCCCCAGCATTTT.